A selection of T cell receptor beta chains follows, all from one sample in a study of technical replicates of blood from several donors. Method: immunoSEQ multiplex PCR; TCRdb's copy keeps in-frame clones and lacks some. Of 80,000 or so clones listed, roughly 94% are singletons. The specimen was T cells isolated from PBMCs. These receptors all stem from a human donor in good health. CDR3s include the opening cysteine and the closing phenylalanine or tryptophan. D genes are given only for firm matches. Some rows mark clone size as missing; the rest say once, few, many or name a class of expanded clone.

abundance: -
v_gene: TRBV13
j_gene: TRBJ2-1
d_gene: TRBD2
CDR3nt: TGTGCCAGCAGCCAGCGGGAGCGGAACTACAATGAGCAGTTCTTC
CDR3aa: CASSQRERNYNEQFF

abundance: -
v_gene: TRBV27
j_gene: TRBJ1-1
d_gene: -
CDR3nt: TGTGCCAGCAGTTTACAGGGGTTTCGCGGCACTGAAGCTTTCTTT
CDR3aa: CASSLQGFRGTEAFF

abundance: -
v_gene: TRBV7-9
j_gene: TRBJ2-7
d_gene: TRBD2
CDR3nt: TGTGCCAGCAGCCCCGCGTGGAGGACTAGATACTTCTACGAGCAGTACTTC
CDR3aa: CASSPAWRTRYFYEQYF

abundance: -
v_gene: TRBV9
j_gene: TRBJ2-7
d_gene: -
CDR3nt: TGTGCCAGCAGCGTAGGGGGCCGCGAGCAGTACTTC
CDR3aa: CASSVGGREQYF

abundance: -
v_gene: TRBV7-3
j_gene: TRBJ2-5
d_gene: -
CDR3nt: TGTGCCAGCAGCTTAAACGCAGGGGAGATTTTAGAGACCCAGTACTTC
CDR3aa: CASSLNAGEILETQYF

abundance: -
v_gene: TRBV7-9
j_gene: TRBJ1-2
d_gene: -
CDR3nt: TGTGCCAGCAGCTTAGTCGGAGGAGCTAACTATGGCTACACCTTC
CDR3aa: CASSLVGGANYGYTF

abundance: once
v_gene: TRBV6-6
j_gene: TRBJ1-2
d_gene: -
CDR3nt: TGTGCCAGCACCCATCAGGGATGGGATGGCTACACCTTC
CDR3aa: CASTHQGWDGYTF

abundance: -
v_gene: TRBV4-3
j_gene: TRBJ2-3
d_gene: TRBD1
CDR3nt: TGCGCCAGCAGCCGCTGGGACAGTTCCACAGATACGCAGTATTTT
CDR3aa: CASSRWDSSTDTQYF

abundance: few
v_gene: TRBV27
j_gene: TRBJ1-1
d_gene: -
CDR3nt: TGTGCCAGCAGTTTTAAAGGACACTGGAAATCTGAAGCTTTCTTT
CDR3aa: CASSFKGHWKSEAFF

abundance: -
v_gene: TRBV2
j_gene: TRBJ2-6
d_gene: -
CDR3nt: TGTGCCGGGGGGTTATCTGGGGCCAACGTCCTGACTTTC
CDR3aa: CAGGLSGANVLTF

abundance: -
v_gene: TRBV10-2
j_gene: TRBJ1-4
d_gene: TRBD1
CDR3nt: TGCGCCAGCAGTGAGCTACAGACAGGGGGTAAAAAACTGTTTTTT
CDR3aa: CASSELQTGGKKLFF

abundance: -
v_gene: TRBV11-2
j_gene: TRBJ2-7
d_gene: -
CDR3nt: TGTGCCAGCAGCTTCGTTTACTACGAGCAGTACTTC
CDR3aa: CASSFVYYEQYF

abundance: -
v_gene: TRBV7-3
j_gene: TRBJ1-1
d_gene: TRBD1
CDR3nt: TGTGCCAGCAGTCCAGGGGGAAACACTGAAGCTTTCTTT
CDR3aa: CASSPGGNTEAFF

abundance: -
v_gene: TRBV30
j_gene: TRBJ1-2
d_gene: -
CDR3nt: TGTGCCTGGAAGACAGGCCCCGGTGGCTACACCTTC
CDR3aa: CAWKTGPGGYTF

abundance: -
v_gene: TRBV27
j_gene: TRBJ2-7
d_gene: -
CDR3nt: TGTGCCAGCAATCCGGCGGGATTAATAGGCTCCTACGAGCAGTACTTC
CDR3aa: CASNPAGLIGSYEQYF

abundance: -
v_gene: TRBV5-5
j_gene: TRBJ1-2
d_gene: -
CDR3nt: TGTGCCAGCAGCTTGGACCTATCATCCGGTGGCTACACCTTC
CDR3aa: CASSLDLSSGGYTF

abundance: -
v_gene: TRBV19
j_gene: TRBJ2-4
d_gene: -
CDR3nt: TGTGCCAGTAGTCCTACGGGAGAGCTAGCCAAAAACATTCAGTACTTC
CDR3aa: CASSPTGELAKNIQYF

abundance: once
v_gene: TRBV5-4
j_gene: TRBJ1-2
d_gene: -
CDR3nt: TGTGCCAGCAGCTTGGAGGTGGGGGGAGGGCCCTATGGCTACACCTTC
CDR3aa: CASSLEVGGGPYGYTF

abundance: -
v_gene: TRBV5-4
j_gene: TRBJ2-7
d_gene: -
CDR3nt: TGTGCCAGCAGCTCAACCCGAACTCGAACGGTCGGTTACGAGCAGTACTTC
CDR3aa: CASSSTRTRTVGYEQYF

abundance: -
v_gene: TRBV4-1
j_gene: TRBJ1-2
d_gene: TRBD1
CDR3nt: TGCGCCAGCATGAAAGGTCCCGGGACAGGGGAGGGCTACACCTTC
CDR3aa: CASMKGPGTGEGYTF

abundance: -
v_gene: TRBV9
j_gene: TRBJ2-7
d_gene: TRBD2
CDR3nt: TGTGCCAGCAGCTCGGGGACTAGCGCGTTCTACGAGCAGTACTTC
CDR3aa: CASSSGTSAFYEQYF

abundance: -
v_gene: TRBV6-5
j_gene: TRBJ1-2
d_gene: TRBD1
CDR3nt: TGTGCCAGCGGCAGCCGACAGGGTGAAAACTATGGCTACACCTTC
CDR3aa: CASGSRQGENYGYTF